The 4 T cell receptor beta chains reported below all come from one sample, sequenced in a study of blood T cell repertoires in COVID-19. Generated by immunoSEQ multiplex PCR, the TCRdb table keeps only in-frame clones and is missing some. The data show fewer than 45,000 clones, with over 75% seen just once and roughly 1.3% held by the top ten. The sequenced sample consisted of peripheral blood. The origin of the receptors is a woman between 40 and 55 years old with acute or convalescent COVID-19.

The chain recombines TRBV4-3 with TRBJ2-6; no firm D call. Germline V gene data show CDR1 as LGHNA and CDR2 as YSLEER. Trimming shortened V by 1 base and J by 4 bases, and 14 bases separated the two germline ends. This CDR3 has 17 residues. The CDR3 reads CASSQGSLPTGANVLTF. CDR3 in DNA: TGCGCCAGCAGCCAAGGCAGTCTCCCCACGGGGGCCAACGTCCTGACTTTC.

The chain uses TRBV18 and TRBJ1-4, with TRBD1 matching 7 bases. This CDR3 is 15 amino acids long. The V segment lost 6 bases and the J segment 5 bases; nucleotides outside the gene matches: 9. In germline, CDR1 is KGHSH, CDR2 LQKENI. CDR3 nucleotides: TGTGCCAGCTCGGGAACAGGGGTTCGAAATGAAAAACTGTTTTTT. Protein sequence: CASSGTGVRNEKLFF. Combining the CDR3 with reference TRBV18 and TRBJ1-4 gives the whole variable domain NAGVMQNPRHLVRRRGQEARLRCSPMKGHSHVYWYRQLPEEGLKFMVYLQKENIIDESGMPKERFSAEFPKEGPSILRIQQVVRGDSAAYFCASSGTGVRNEKLFFGSGTQLSVL.

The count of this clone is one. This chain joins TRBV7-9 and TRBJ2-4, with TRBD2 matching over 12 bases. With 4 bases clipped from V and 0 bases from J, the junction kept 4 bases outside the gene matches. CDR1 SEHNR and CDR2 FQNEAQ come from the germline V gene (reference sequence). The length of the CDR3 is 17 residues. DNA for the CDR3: TGTGCCAGCAGCTCTAGCGGGAGGGCTCTAGCCAAAAACATTCAGTACTTC. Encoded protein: CASSSSGRALAKNIQYF.

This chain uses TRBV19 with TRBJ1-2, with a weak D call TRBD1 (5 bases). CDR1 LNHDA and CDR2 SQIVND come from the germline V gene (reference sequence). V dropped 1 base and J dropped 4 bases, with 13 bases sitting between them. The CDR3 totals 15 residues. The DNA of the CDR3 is TGTGCCAGTAGTATAGGACAGTTCCCCCTCTATGGCTACACCTTC. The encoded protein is CASSIGQFPLYGYTF.